Below, 23 T cell receptor beta chains from the same sample are listed, as sequenced in a study of blood T cell repertoires in COVID-19. Repertoires were generated with immunoSEQ multiplex PCR, while TCRdb's copy carries only in-frame clones and drops some. The sample lists about 170,000 clones; around 86% were seen once. Material: peripheral blood. The receptors here all came from a woman at least 80 years old in a cohort sampled during active or convalescent COVID-19.

The CDR3 protein is CASAPAGGGGGYNEQFF. The DNA for the CDR3 is TGCGCCAGCGCTCCCGCCGGGGGCGGGGGGGGGTACAATGAGCAGTTCTTC. The V gene is TRBV5-1, the J gene TRBJ2-1; 9 bases are a match to TRBD2. The CDR3 contains 17 residues. CDR1 and CDR2 (germline): SGHRS, YFSETQ. The V segment lost 7 bases and the J segment 4 bases; nucleotides outside the gene matches: 15. Complete variable domain (other parts from reference TRBV5-1 and TRBJ2-1): KAGVTQTPRYLIKTRGQQVTLSCSPISGHRSVSWYQQTPGQGLQFLFEYFSETQRNKGNFPGRFSGRQFSNSRSEMNVSTLELGDSALYLCASAPAGGGGGYNEQFFGPGTRLTVL.

This sequence joins TRBV7-2 and TRBJ2-3, with 7 bases matching TRBD2. The CDR3 sequence is 15 residues long. Germline V gene sequence: CDR1 SGHTA, CDR2 FQGNSA. With 5 bases clipped from V and 0 bases from J, the junction kept 5 bases outside the gene matches. As DNA, the CDR3 is TGTGCCAGCAGCCAGTGGGAGGGAAGCACAGATACGCAGTATTTT. Its protein is CASSQWEGSTDTQYF.

The chain combines TRBV28 with TRBJ1-1; D remains ambiguous. Trimming stripped 7 bases from V and 4 bases from J, with 16 bases between. Germline lookup yields CDR1 MDHEN and CDR2 SYDVKM. The CDR3 spans 14 residues. CDR3 in amino acids: CASTPGGGVTEAFF. The DNA for the CDR3 is TGTGCCAGCACCCCGGGAGGTGGCGTCACTGAAGCTTTCTTT.

V is TRBV27 and J is TRBJ2-2; 8 positions match TRBD1. V trimming: 3 bases; J trimming: 1 base; junction bases outside the gene matches: 10. This CDR3 spans 18 amino acids. Germline assignment: CDR1 MNHEY and CDR2 SMNVEV (reference sequence). The CDR3 spells CASSFGQGAVENTGELFF. DNA of the CDR3: TGTGCCAGCAGTTTTGGCCAGGGGGCTGTCGAGAACACCGGGGAGCTGTTTTTT.

The chain links TRBV24-1 to TRBJ1-1; 7 bases align to TRBD1. The germline gives CDR1 KGHDR, CDR2 SFDVKD. The CDR3 extends over 12 amino acids. The V gene end was trimmed by 4 bases and the J gene end by 9 bases; junction bases not matched to a gene: 4. The CDR3 is CATSDPDRKAFF. In nucleotides, the CDR3 is TGTGCCACCAGTGACCCGGACAGGAAAGCTTTCTTT.

The V gene is TRBV30, the J gene TRBJ1-1; TRBD1 matches 9 bases. The CDR3 totals 13 residues. Per the germline V gene, CDR1 is GTSNPN and CDR2 is SVGIG (reference sequence). J lost 12 bases, V lost 0 bases, and 8 bases had no gene match. In nucleotides, the CDR3 is TGTGCCTGGAGTGTTCAGGACAGGGGCGTACCTTTCTTT. It translates to CAWSVQDRGVPFF.

The chain links TRBV7-9 to TRBJ1-2, with a weak D call TRBD1 (5 bases). Per germline, CDR1 SEHNR and CDR2 FQNEAQ (reference sequence). CDR3 length: 12 residues. Trimming took 6 bases from V and 5 from J, leaving 10 bases between them. This chain's CDR3 is CASRGDRYGYTF. In DNA form, the CDR3 reads TGTGCCAGCAGAGGCGACAGATATGGCTACACCTTC. Full variable domain (missing parts from reference TRBV7-9 and TRBJ1-2): DTGVSQNPRHKITKRGQNVTFRCDPISEHNRLYWYRQTLGQGPEFLTYFQNEAQLEKSRLLSDRFSAERPKGSFSTLEIQRTEQGDSAMYLCASRGDRYGYTFGSGTRLTVV.

This clone appeared once. CDR3 residues: CASSLEGGLEQYF. The DNA of the CDR3 is TGTGCCAGCAGCTTGGAGGGGGGGCTCGAGCAGTACTTC. The chain joins TRBV11-3 to TRBJ2-7, with D possibly TRBD2 on 7 matching bases. Trimming took off 3 bases at V and 6 bases at J, with 12 bases between the two ends. CDR1 is SGHNT and CDR2 is YENEEA in the germline V gene. This CDR3 has 13 residues. Drawing the rest from reference TRBV11-3 and TRBJ2-7, the complete variable domain is EAGVVQSPRYKIIEKKQPVAFWCNPISGHNTLYWYLQNLGQGPELLIRYENEEAVDDSQLPKDRFSAERLKGVDSTLKIQPAELGDSAVYLCASSLEGGLEQYFGPGTRLTVT.

This CDR3 is CASSPNPIYMDTEAFF. The CDR3 DNA reads as TGTGCCAGCAGCCCCAACCCCATCTATATGGACACTGAAGCTTTCTTT. This chain joins TRBV7-9 and TRBJ1-1; D is unresolved. The CDR3 length is 16 residues. Germline loops: CDR1 SEHNR, CDR2 FQNEAQ (reference sequence). With 5 bases removed from V and 3 bases from J, the gap between germline ends came to 19 bases. Supplemented by reference TRBV7-9 and TRBJ1-1, the full variable domain reads DTGVSQNPRHKITKRGQNVTFRCDPISEHNRLYWYRQTLGQGPEFLTYFQNEAQLEKSRLLSDRFSAERPKGSFSTLEIQRTEQGDSAMYLCASSPNPIYMDTEAFFGQGTRLTVV.

DNA for the CDR3: TGTGCCAGCAGCTCAAGGTCCAGGGCCGCTGAAGCTTTCTTT. Translation: CASSSRSRAAEAFF. The gene calls are TRBV11-3 and TRBJ1-1; possible D gene TRBD1, 5 bases. In germline, CDR1 is SGHNT, CDR2 YENEEA. This CDR3 comprises 14 residues. V gave up 4 bases and J gave up 6 bases, with 15 bases separating them.

The chain links TRBV5-8 to TRBJ1-2; D call uncertain. V lost 2 bases and J 3 bases, leaving 5 bases between the germline ends. This CDR3 is built from 12 residues. The V gene's germline CDR1 is SGHTS and CDR2 YDEGEE. CDR3 nucleotide sequence: TGTGCCAGCAGCTTCCGAGACTATGGCTACACCTTC. Translating gives CASSFRDYGYTF.

The rearrangement joins TRBV3-1 (or the pseudogene TRBV3-2) to TRBJ1-2; D is unclear. Germline V gives CDR1 LGHDT, CDR2 YNNKEL (reference sequence). V lost 2 bases to trimming and J lost 4 bases, with 11 bases between them. CDR3 length equals 14 residues. This CDR3 is CASSQTERGYGYTF. The CDR3 bases are TGTGCCAGCAGCCAAACCGAACGCGGCTATGGCTACACCTTC.

The DNA for the CDR3 is TGTGCCAGCAGCTGGAGCGGGGGGAGAGATACGCAGTATTTT. This sequence encodes CASSWSGGRDTQYF. The chain has TRBV11-2 and TRBJ2-3, with TRBD2 matching 9 bases. The junction had 4 bases not matched to a gene; V was cut back by 4 bases and J by 5 bases. CDR3 length: 14 residues. Germline V gives CDR1 SGHAT, CDR2 FQNNGV.

The gene calls are TRBV9 and TRBJ2-1; 15 bases are shared with TRBD2. With V trimmed by 4 bases and J by 6 bases, 8 bases remained unmatched. The CDR3 is 17 amino acids. Germline V gene data show CDR1 as SGDLS and CDR2 as YYNGEE. The CDR3 protein is CASSPRTSGRAPNEQFF. The CDR3 DNA follows: TGTGCCAGCAGCCCCCGGACTAGCGGGAGGGCCCCCAATGAGCAGTTCTTC.

The chain employs TRBV9 and TRBJ1-2, with a tentative D call TRBD1 (5 bases). This CDR3 is 19 amino acids long. The V end was cut by 0 bases, the J end by 1 base, with 22 bases between. The germline V gene encodes CDR1 SGDLS and CDR2 YYNGEE. Here the CDR3 DNA reads TGTGCCAGCAGCGTAGAGGGGCAGGTCAGGACCAATTTTAACTATGGCTACACCTTC. Translated: CASSVEGQVRTNFNYGYTF.

V and J are TRBV9 and TRBJ1-6, with a tentative D call TRBD1 (6 bases). Trimming removed 0 bases from V and 0 bases from J, with 13 bases in between. CDR3 length equals 18 residues. Germline loops: CDR1 SGDLS, CDR2 YYNGEE. CDR3 nucleotides: TGTGCCAGCAGCGTAGGTCCAGGGGTCAGCTCCTATAATTCACCCCTCCACTTT. It is translated as CASSVGPGVSSYNSPLHF.

This chain links TRBV7-9 with TRBJ2-7; D ambiguous. V dropped 1 base and J dropped 5 bases, with 3 bases sitting between them. This CDR3 is built from 11 residues. CDR1 is SEHNR, CDR2 FQNEAQ, per germline (reference sequence). The chain's CDR3 is CASSLDNEQYF. In nucleotides, the CDR3 is TGTGCCAGCAGCTTAGACAACGAGCAGTACTTC.

V is TRBV2 and J is TRBJ1-2; 9 bases are shared with TRBD1. The V gene end was trimmed by 1 base and the J gene end by 6 bases; junction bases not matched to a gene: 9. From germline, CDR1 is SNHLY and CDR2 FYNNEI. This CDR3 is 16 amino acids long. The CDR3 nucleotides read TGTGCCAGCAGTGAAGGCCTGAGGACAGGGGTAGATGGCTACACCTTC. Translating gives CASSEGLRTGVDGYTF.

The CDR3 nucleotides read TGTGCCAGCAGCCAAGACCCTTGGGGCACTAACTATGGCTACACCTTC. Residues: CASSQDPWGTNYGYTF. V gene TRBV4-2 combines with J gene TRBJ1-2; D possibly corresponds to TRBD1 (5 bases). Germline CDR1 and CDR2: LGHNA and YNFKEQ. V gave up 0 bases and J gave up 0 bases, with 11 bases separating them. CDR3 length: 16 amino acids.

The chain has TRBV11-2 and TRBJ1-2; the D is unclear. CDR3 length: 13 residues. Germline V gene data show CDR1 as SGHAT and CDR2 as FQNNGV. V gave up 6 bases and J gave up 6 bases, with 14 bases separating them. The CDR3 DNA is TGTGCCAGCAGTTCGAGTCCCGGTAATGGCTACACCTTC. Translation gives CASSSSPGNGYTF. Full variable domain (missing parts from reference TRBV11-2 and TRBJ1-2): EAGVAQSPRYKIIEKRQSVAFWCNPISGHATLYWYQQILGQGPKLLIQFQNNGVVDDSQLPKDRFSAERLKGVDSTLKIQPAKLEDSAVYLCASSSSPGNGYTFGSGTRLTVV.

The chain combines TRBV5-6 with TRBJ2-5, with a weak D call TRBD2 (6 bases). The germline CDR1 and CDR2 sequences are SGHDT and YYEEEE. The CDR3 runs to 16 residues. With 2 bases removed from V and 1 base from J, the gap between germline ends came to 15 bases. This CDR3 is CASSFLIVGGQETQYF. CDR3 coding DNA: TGTGCCAGCAGCTTTTTGATAGTGGGAGGCCAAGAGACCCAGTACTTC.

The V and J genes are TRBV27 and TRBJ2-7; TRBD1 matches 8 bases. This CDR3 contains 14 residues. Trimming removed 3 bases from V and 3 bases from J; junction bases left unmatched: 4. CDR1 and CDR2 (germline): MNHEY, SMNVEV (reference sequence). The CDR3 DNA is TGTGCCAGCAGTTTCTCCGACAGGGGCTACGAGCAGTACTTC. It translates to CASSFSDRGYEQYF.

V usage is TRBV29-1 and J usage is TRBJ1-2, with D unresolved. CDR1 is SQVTM, CDR2 ANQGSEA, per germline. The CDR3 spans 14 residues. V lost 4 bases and J 7 bases, leaving 19 bases between the germline ends. The CDR3 coding sequence is TGCAGCGTTGTGTCCCCCCGGGTTGAAGGTGGCTACACCTTC. It codes for CSVVSPRVEGGYTF.